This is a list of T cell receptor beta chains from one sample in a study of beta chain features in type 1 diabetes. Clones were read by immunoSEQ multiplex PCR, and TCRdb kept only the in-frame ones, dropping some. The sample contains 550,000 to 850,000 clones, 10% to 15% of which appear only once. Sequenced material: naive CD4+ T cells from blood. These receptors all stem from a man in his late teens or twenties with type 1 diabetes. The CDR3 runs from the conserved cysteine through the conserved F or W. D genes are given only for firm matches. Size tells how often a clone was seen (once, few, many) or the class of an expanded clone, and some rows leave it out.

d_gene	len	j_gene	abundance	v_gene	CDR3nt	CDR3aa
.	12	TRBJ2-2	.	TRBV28	TGTGCCAGCAGCGAACTCACCGGGGAGCTGTTTTTT	CASSELTGELFF
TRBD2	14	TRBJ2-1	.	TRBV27	TGTGCCAGCAGCGGACTAGCGGGTTACAATGAGCAGTTCTTC	CASSGLAGYNEQFF
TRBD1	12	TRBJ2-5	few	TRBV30	TGTGCCTGGAGCCCAGGGGGAGAGACCCAGTACTTC	CAWSPGGETQYF
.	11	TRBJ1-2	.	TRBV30	TGTGCCTGTTGGTCCCCCTCAGGGTACACCTTC	CACWSPSGYTF
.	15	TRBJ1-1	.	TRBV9	TGTGCCAGCAGCGTCGACTCGGGCCGGGACACTGAAGCTTTCTTT	CASSVDSGRDTEAFF
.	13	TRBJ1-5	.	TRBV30	TGTGCCTGGAGTGAAGGGCACAATCAGCCCCAGCATTTT	CAWSEGHNQPQHF
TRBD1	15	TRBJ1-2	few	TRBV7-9	TGTGCCAGCAGCTTAGGTGGGACAGGGGTTGGTGGCTACACCTTC	CASSLGGTGVGGYTF
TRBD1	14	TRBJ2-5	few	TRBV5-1	TGCGCCAGCAGCTTAGGGGACAGACAAGAGACCCAGTACTTC	CASSLGDRQETQYF
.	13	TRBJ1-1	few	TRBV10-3	TGTGCCATCAGTGAGTCGCCTAACACTGAAGCTTTCTTT	CAISESPNTEAFF
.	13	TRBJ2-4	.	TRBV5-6	TGTGCCAGCAGCGTGAGACAGGTTGACATTCAGTACTTC	CASSVRQVDIQYF
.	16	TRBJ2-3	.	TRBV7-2	TGTGCCAGCAGCTTAGAGGGGGGGCTAAGCACAGATACGCAGTATTTT	CASSLEGGLSTDTQYF
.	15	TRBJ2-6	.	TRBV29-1	TGCAGCGTTGGAAAGGTTGTCTCTGGGGCCAACGTCCTGACTTTC	CSVGKVVSGANVLTF
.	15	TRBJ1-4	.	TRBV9	TGTGCCAGCAGCCCGCGACTGGACTACAATGAAAAACTGTTTTTT	CASSPRLDYNEKLFF
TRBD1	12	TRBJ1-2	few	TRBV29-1	TGCAGCGTTACCGGGACAGGGTCCGGCTACACCTTC	CSVTGTGSGYTF
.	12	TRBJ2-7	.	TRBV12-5	TGTGCTAGTGGTACCGGTGGCTACGAGCAGTACTTC	CASGTGGYEQYF
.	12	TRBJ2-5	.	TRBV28	TGTGCCAACGGCGGTGCGGGAGAGACCCAGTACTTC	CANGGAGETQYF
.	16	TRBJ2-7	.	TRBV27	TGTGCCAGCAGTTTAGAGAGGACTTCCAGCTCCTACGAGCAGTACTTC	CASSLERTSSSYEQYF
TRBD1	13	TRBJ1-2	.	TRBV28	TGTGCCAGCAGGAGACAGGGGAACTATGGCTACACCTTC	CASRRQGNYGYTF
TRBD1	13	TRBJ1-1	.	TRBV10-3	TGTGCCATCAAGGACAGGGTGAACACTGAAGCTTTCTTT	CAIKDRVNTEAFF
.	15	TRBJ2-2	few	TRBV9	TGTGCCAGCCGGGTAGGGAGTGGGTTCACCGGGGAGCTGTTTTTT	CASRVGSGFTGELFF
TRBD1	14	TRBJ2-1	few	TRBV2	TGTGCCAGCAGTCCACAGGGGCCCTACAATGAGCAGTTCTTC	CASSPQGPYNEQFF
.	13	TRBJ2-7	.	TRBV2	TGTGCCAGCAGTGAACGGATAGACGGCGAGCAGTACTTC	CASSERIDGEQYF
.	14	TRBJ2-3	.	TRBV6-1	TGTGCCTCCAAACGGTCAGGTTCGACAGATACGCAGTATTTT	CASKRSGSTDTQYF
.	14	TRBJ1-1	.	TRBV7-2	TGTGCCAGCAGCTTAGATAACGACCGTCGGGGAGCTTTCTTT	CASSLDNDRRGAFF
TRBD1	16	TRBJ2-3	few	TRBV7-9	TGTGCCAGCAGCTACCGGGGACAGGTTAGCACAGATACGCAGTATTTT	CASSYRGQVSTDTQYF
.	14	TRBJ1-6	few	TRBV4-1	TGCGCCAGCGTGGGTGGGAATTATAATTCACCCCTCCACTTT	CASVGGNYNSPLHF
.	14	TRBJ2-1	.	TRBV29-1	TGCAGCGTTTGGGACGAACAGGGCAGGAATGAGCAGTTCTTC	CSVWDEQGRNEQFF
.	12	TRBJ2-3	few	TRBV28	TGTGCCAGCAGTTTCCGAGGGCTAGTAGGTTATTTT	CASSFRGLVGYF
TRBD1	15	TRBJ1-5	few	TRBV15	TGTGCCACCAGCAGGAACGACAGGGTGGATCAGCCCCAGCATTTT	CATSRNDRVDQPQHF
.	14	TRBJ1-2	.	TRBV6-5	TGTGCCAGCAGGAACCCCGGGGCGAACTATGGCTACACCTTC	CASRNPGANYGYTF
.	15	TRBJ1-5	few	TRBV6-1	TGTGCCAGCGATCCCCGGGGGCAGGGCTATCAGCCCCAGCATTTT	CASDPRGQGYQPQHF
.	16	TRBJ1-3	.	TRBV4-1	TGCGCCAGCAGCCAAGATCAGAGTTCGGTGGGGGACACCATATATTTT	CASSQDQSSVGDTIYF
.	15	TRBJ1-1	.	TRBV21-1	TGTGCCAGCAGCAAAGGCATCTTTTGGAACACTGAAGCTTTCTTT	CASSKGIFWNTEAFF
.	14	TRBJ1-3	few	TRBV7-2	TGTGCCAGCAGCTTATATGGTCCTGGAAACACCATATATTTT	CASSLYGPGNTIYF
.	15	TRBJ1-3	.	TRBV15	TGTGCCACCAGCTCGTCAGGATCCCTCGGAAACACCATATATTTT	CATSSSGSLGNTIYF
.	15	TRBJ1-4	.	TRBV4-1	TGCGCCAGCAGCCAAGGCAGGCCGGGGATTGAAAAACTGTTTTTT	CASSQGRPGIEKLFF
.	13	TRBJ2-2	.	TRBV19	TGTGCCAGTAGTATGGTCATCACCGGGGAGCTGTTTTTT	CASSMVITGELFF
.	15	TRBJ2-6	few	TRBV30	TGTGCCTGGAGTGTTCAGGGACTGACTCTCAACGTCCTGACTTTC	CAWSVQGLTLNVLTF
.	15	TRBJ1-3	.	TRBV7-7	TGTGCCAGCAGCTTAGGGGGGGCCTCTGGAAACACCATATATTTT	CASSLGGASGNTIYF
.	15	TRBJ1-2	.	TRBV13	TGTGCCAGCAGCTCCCGGACACTCCCTAACTATGGCTACACCTTC	CASSSRTLPNYGYTF
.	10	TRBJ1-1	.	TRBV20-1	TGCAGTGCCAGGTACACTGAAGCTTTCTTT	CSARYTEAFF
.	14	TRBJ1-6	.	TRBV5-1	TGCGCCAGCAGCTTAGAGGGCGGGAATTCACCCCTCCACTTT	CASSLEGGNSPLHF
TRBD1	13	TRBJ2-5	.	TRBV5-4	TGTGCCAGCTTTCGGGACAGGGGTGAGACCCAGTACTTC	CASFRDRGETQYF
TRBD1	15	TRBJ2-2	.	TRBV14	TGTGCCAGCAGCCAAGGAGGACAGGGCCGCCGGGAGCTGTTTTTT	CASSQGGQGRRELFF
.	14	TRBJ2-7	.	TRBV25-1	TGTGCCAGCAGTGGGCTCCGGAACACCTACGAGCAGTACTTC	CASSGLRNTYEQYF
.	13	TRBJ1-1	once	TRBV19	TGTGCCAGTACCCCCCGGGGCCGAGATGAAGCTTTCTTT	CASTPRGRDEAFF
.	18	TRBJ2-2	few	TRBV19	TGTGCCAGCACCCCTCCGGGACATCCGTTCGCGAACACCGGGGAGCTGTTTTTT	CASTPPGHPFANTGELFF
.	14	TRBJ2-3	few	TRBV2	TGTGCCGGGGGACTTGGGGAACTCACAGATACGCAGTATTTT	CAGGLGELTDTQYF
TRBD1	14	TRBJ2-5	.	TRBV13	TGTGCCAGCAGCCAGACAGGGGGCGGTGAGACCCAGTACTTC	CASSQTGGGETQYF
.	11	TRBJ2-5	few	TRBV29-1	TGCAGCGTTGCGGACAGAGAGACCCAGTACTTC	CSVADRETQYF
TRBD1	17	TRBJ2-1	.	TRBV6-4	TGTGCCAGCAGTGTGACAGGGCCGACGAGCTCCTACAATGAGCAGTTCTTC	CASSVTGPTSSYNEQFF
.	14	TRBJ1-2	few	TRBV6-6	TGTGCCAGCAGTTACTCGGACCCGCTCTATGGCTACACCTTC	CASSYSDPLYGYTF
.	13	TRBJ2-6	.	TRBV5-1	TGCGCCAGCAGCTTATCTGGGGCCAACGTCCTGACTTTC	CASSLSGANVLTF
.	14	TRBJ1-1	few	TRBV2	TGTGCCAGCAGTCAAGGGTCCTTAGGGACTGAAGCTTTCTTT	CASSQGSLGTEAFF